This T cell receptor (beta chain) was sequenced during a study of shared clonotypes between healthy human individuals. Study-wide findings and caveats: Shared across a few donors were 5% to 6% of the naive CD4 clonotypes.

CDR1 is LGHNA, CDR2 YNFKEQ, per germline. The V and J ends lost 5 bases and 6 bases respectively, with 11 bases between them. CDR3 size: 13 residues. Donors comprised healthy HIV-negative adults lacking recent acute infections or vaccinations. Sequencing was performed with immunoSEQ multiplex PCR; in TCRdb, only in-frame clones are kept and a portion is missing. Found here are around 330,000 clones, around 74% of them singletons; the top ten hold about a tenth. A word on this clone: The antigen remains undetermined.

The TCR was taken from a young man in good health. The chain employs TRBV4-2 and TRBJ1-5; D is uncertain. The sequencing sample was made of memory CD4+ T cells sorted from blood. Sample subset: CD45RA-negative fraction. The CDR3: CASSFFSSQPQHF. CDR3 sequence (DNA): TGTGCCAGCAGCTTTTTTTCAAGTCAGCCCCAGCATTTT.